This T cell receptor (beta chain) was observed in a study of blood T cells in healthy people across ages. Study-wide results and caveats: Whereas aged donors had fewer naive CD4+ cells, long-lived donors had more of them and higher diversity.

Primed by a sample-barcoded 5' primer and a J-beta primer mix, a second PCR proceeded for 7 to 11 cycles. A template-switch adaptor with 12 random nucleotides tagged each cDNA molecule. In TCRdb, the 5' RACE reads were re-called with MiXCR into one record per CDR3 protein. The sample has about 1,000,000 distinct CDR3 sequences, more than 35% seen once. V gave up 5 bases and J gave up 8 bases; unmatched junction bases: 5. The CDR3 covers 13 residues. Germline V CDR1 and CDR2: MNHNS, SASEGT. This clonotype has only one observation. The antigen is unknown. There were at least 5.5 micrograms of total RNA extracted from every sample.

The genes are TRBV6-1 and TRBJ1-5; 8 nucleotides match TRBD1. Specimen: blood. The TCR sequence derives from a woman between 55 and 75 years old in good health. CDR3 loop: CASSTGGWEPQHF. In nucleotides, the CDR3 is TGTGCCAGCAGTACAGGGGGATGGGAGCCCCAGCATTTT.